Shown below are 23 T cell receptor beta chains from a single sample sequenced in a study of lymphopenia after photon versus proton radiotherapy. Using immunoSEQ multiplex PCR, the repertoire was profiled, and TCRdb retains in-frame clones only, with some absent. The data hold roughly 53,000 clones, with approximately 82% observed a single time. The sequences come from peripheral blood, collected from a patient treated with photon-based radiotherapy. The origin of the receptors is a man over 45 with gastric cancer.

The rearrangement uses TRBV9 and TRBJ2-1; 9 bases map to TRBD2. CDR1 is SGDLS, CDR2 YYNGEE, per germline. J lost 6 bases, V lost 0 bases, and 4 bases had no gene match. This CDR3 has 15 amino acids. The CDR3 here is CASSVGAGGGNEQFF. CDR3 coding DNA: TGTGCCAGCAGCGTAGGGGCGGGAGGGGGCAATGAGCAGTTCTTC.

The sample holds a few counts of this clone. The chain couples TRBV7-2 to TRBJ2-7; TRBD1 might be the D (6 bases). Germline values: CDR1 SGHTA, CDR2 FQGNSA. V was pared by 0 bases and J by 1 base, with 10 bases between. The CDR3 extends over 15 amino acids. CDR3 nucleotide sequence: TGTGCCAGCAGCTTAGCCAGAACAGGGTCCTACGAGCAGTACTTC. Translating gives CASSLARTGSYEQYF.

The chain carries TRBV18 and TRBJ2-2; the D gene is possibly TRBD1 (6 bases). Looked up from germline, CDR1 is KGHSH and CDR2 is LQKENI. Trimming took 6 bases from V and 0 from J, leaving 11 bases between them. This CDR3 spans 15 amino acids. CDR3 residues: CASSPRTANTGELFF. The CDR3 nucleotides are TGTGCCAGCTCTCCCAGGACAGCGAACACCGGGGAGCTGTTTTTT. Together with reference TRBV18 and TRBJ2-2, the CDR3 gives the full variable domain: NAGVMQNPRHLVRRRGQEARLRCSPMKGHSHVYWYRQLPEEGLKFMVYLQKENIIDESGMPKERFSAEFPKEGPSILRIQQVVRGDSAAYFCASSPRTANTGELFFGEGSRLTVL.

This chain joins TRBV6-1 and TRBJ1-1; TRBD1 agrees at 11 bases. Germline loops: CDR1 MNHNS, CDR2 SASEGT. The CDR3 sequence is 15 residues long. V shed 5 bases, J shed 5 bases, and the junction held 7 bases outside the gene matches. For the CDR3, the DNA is TGTGCCAGCAGTACCGGGACAGGGGGGAGAACTGAAGCTTTCTTT. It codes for CASSTGTGGRTEAFF.

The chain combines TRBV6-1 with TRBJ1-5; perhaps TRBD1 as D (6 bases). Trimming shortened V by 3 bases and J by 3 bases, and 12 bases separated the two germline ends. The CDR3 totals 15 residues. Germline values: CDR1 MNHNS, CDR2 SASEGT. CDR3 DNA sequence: TGTGCCAGCAGTGACACAGGGAGGGACAATCAGCCCCAGCATTTT. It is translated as CASSDTGRDNQPQHF.

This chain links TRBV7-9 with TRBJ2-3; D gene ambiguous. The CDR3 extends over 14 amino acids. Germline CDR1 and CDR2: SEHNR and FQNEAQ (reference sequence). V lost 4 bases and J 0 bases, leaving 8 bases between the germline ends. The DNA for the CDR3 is TGTGCCAGCAGCTCCCTGGGTAGCACAGATACGCAGTATTTT. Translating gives CASSSLGSTDTQYF.

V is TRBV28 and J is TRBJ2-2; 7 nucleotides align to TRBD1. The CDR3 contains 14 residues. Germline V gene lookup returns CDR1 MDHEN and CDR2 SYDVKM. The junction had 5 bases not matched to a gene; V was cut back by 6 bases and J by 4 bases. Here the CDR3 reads CASRRQGRTGELFF. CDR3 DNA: TGTGCCAGCAGGAGACAGGGCCGCACCGGGGAGCTGTTTTTT.

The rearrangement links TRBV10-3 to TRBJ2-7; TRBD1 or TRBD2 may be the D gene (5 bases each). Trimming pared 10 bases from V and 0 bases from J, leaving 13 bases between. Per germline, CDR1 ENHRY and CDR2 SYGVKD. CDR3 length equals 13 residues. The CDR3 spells CATSGTDSYEQYF. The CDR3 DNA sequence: TGTGCCACCTCCGGGACGGACTCCTACGAGCAGTACTTC.

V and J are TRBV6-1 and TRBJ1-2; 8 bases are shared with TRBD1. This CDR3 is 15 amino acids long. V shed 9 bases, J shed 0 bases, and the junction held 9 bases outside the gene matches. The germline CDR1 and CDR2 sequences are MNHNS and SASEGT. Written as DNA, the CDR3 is TGTGCCAGTATTCCTTCGGGACAGGCTAACTATGGCTACACCTTC. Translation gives CASIPSGQANYGYTF.

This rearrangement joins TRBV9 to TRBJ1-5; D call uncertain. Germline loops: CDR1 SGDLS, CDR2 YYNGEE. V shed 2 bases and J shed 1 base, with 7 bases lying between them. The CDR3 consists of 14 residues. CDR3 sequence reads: CASSVGTSNQPQHF. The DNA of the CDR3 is TGTGCCAGCAGCGTGGGTACGAGCAATCAGCCCCAGCATTTT.

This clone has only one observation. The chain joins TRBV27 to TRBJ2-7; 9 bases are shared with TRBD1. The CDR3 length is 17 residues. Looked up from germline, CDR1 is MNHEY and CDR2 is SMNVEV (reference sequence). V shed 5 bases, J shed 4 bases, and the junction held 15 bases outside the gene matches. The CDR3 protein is CASSHDRGLGYRYEQYF. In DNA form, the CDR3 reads TGTGCCAGCAGTCACGACAGGGGGTTAGGGTATAGGTACGAGCAGTACTTC.

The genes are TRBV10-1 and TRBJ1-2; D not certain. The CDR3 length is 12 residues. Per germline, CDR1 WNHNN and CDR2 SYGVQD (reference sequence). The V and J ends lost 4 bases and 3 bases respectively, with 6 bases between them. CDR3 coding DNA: TGCGCCAGCAGTGTCCACCACTATGGCTACACCTTC. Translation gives CASSVHHYGYTF.

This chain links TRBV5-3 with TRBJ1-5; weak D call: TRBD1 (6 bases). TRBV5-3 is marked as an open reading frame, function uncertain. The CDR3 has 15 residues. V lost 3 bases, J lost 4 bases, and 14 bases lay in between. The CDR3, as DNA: TGTGCCAGAAGCTCGGGGGGCAGGGCAAATCAGCCCCAGCATTTT. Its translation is CARSSGGRANQPQHF.

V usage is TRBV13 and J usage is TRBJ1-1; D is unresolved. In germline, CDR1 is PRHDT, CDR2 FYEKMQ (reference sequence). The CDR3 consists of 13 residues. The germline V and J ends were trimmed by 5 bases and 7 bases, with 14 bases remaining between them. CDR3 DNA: TGTGCCAGCAGCGATGGGATGACAAGTGAAGCTTTCTTT. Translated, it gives CASSDGMTSEAFF.

This CDR3 reads CASSHDLRGHEQYF. As DNA, the CDR3 is TGCGCCAGCAGTCATGATCTCAGGGGCCACGAGCAGTACTTC. The rearrangement uses TRBV23-1 and TRBJ2-7, with D perhaps matching TRBD1 (6 bases). TRBV23-1 is an ORF; its function is uncertain. V was trimmed by 3 bases and J by 5 bases, leaving 14 bases between them. This CDR3 region has 14 residues.

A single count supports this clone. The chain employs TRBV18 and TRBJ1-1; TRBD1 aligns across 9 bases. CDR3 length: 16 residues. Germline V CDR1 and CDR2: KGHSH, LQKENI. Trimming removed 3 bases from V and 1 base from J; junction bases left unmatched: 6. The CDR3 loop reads CASSPRGDRENTEAFF. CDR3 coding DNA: TGTGCCAGCTCACCTCGGGGGGACAGGGAGAACACTGAAGCTTTCTTT.

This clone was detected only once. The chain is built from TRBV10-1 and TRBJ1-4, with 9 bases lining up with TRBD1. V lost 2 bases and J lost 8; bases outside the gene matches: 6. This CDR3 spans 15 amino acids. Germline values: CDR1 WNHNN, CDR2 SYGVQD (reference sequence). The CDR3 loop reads CASSERTGDGEKLFF. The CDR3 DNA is TGCGCCAGCAGTGAGCGGACAGGGGATGGCGAAAAACTGTTTTTT.

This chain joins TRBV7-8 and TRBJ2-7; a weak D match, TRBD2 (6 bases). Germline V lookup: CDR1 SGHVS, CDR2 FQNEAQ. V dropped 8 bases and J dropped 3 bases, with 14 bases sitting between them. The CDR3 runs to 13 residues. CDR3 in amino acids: CASARTRDYEQYF. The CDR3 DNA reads TGTGCCAGCGCCCGAACGCGGGACTACGAGCAGTACTTC.

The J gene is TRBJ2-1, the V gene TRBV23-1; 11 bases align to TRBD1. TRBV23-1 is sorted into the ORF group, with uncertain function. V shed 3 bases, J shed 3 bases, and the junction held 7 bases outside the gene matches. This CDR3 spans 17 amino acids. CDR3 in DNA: TGCGCCAGCAGTCACTCCCGGGACAGGGGGAACTACAATGAGCAGTTCTTC. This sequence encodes CASSHSRDRGNYNEQFF.

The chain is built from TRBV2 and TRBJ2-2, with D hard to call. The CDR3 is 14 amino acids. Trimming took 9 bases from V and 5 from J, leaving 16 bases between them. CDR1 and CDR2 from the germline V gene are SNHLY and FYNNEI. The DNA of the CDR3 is TGTGCCAGTTCACGGACCCCGGATACCGGGGAGCTGTTTTTT. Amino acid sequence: CASSRTPDTGELFF.

The CDR3 is CASINLGAKGTEAFF. CDR3 sequence (DNA): TGTGCCAGCATCAATCTCGGGGCGAAGGGCACTGAAGCTTTCTTT. The genes are TRBV6-5 and TRBJ1-1, with D perhaps TRBD1 (5 bases). This CDR3 is built from 15 residues. The germline V and J ends were trimmed by 7 bases and 4 bases, with 19 bases remaining between them. Germline CDR1 MNHEY, CDR2 SVGAGI.

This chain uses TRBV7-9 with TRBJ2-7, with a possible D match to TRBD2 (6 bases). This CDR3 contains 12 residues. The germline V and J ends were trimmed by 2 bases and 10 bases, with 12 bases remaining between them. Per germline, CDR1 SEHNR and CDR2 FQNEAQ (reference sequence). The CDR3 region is CASSLFGGVQYF. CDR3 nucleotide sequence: TGTGCCAGCAGCTTATTCGGAGGGGTTCAGTACTTC. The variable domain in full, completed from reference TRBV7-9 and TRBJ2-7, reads DTGVSQNPRHKITKRGQNVTFRCDPISEHNRLYWYRQTLGQGPEFLTYFQNEAQLEKSRLLSDRFSAERPKGSFSTLEIQRTEQGDSAMYLCASSLFGGVQYFGPGTRLTVT.

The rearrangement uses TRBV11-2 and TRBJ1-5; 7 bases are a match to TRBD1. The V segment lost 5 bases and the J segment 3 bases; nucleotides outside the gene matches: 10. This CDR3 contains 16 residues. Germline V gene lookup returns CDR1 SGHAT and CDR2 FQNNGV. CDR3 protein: CASSPDGGQLNQPQHF. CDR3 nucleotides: TGTGCCAGCAGCCCGGACGGGGGACAGCTCAATCAGCCCCAGCATTTT.